This T cell receptor (beta chain) was retrieved from a study of Tregs in tolerant kidney transplant recipients. Produced via immunoSEQ multiplex PCR; TCRdb's table is partial and in-frame only. Of 15,000 to 17,000 clones listed, approximately 55% were seen once; the top ten hold about 3%. The V end lost 3 bases, the J end lost 5 bases, and 11 bases lay between the germline ends. This CDR3 is built from 15 residues. Per the germline V gene, CDR1 is KGHSH and CDR2 is LQKENI. Details on this clone: What it recognizes is unknown. In the same sample, other DNA sequences code for this CDR3.

After around 6 days with irradiated graft donor PBMCs, CFSE-labeled recipient PBMCs were FACS-sorted. The sample in question was CD4+ T cells from blood cultured with allogeneic cells, obtained before the transplant. The clonotype was recovered from a human patient who received a combined kidney and bone marrow transplant. V is TRBV18 and J is TRBJ1-6; D uncertain. CDR3 DNA sequence: TGTGCCAGCTCACCTTCATCCGGGAATAATTCACCCCTCCACTTT. Translating it yields CASSPSSGNNSPLHF.